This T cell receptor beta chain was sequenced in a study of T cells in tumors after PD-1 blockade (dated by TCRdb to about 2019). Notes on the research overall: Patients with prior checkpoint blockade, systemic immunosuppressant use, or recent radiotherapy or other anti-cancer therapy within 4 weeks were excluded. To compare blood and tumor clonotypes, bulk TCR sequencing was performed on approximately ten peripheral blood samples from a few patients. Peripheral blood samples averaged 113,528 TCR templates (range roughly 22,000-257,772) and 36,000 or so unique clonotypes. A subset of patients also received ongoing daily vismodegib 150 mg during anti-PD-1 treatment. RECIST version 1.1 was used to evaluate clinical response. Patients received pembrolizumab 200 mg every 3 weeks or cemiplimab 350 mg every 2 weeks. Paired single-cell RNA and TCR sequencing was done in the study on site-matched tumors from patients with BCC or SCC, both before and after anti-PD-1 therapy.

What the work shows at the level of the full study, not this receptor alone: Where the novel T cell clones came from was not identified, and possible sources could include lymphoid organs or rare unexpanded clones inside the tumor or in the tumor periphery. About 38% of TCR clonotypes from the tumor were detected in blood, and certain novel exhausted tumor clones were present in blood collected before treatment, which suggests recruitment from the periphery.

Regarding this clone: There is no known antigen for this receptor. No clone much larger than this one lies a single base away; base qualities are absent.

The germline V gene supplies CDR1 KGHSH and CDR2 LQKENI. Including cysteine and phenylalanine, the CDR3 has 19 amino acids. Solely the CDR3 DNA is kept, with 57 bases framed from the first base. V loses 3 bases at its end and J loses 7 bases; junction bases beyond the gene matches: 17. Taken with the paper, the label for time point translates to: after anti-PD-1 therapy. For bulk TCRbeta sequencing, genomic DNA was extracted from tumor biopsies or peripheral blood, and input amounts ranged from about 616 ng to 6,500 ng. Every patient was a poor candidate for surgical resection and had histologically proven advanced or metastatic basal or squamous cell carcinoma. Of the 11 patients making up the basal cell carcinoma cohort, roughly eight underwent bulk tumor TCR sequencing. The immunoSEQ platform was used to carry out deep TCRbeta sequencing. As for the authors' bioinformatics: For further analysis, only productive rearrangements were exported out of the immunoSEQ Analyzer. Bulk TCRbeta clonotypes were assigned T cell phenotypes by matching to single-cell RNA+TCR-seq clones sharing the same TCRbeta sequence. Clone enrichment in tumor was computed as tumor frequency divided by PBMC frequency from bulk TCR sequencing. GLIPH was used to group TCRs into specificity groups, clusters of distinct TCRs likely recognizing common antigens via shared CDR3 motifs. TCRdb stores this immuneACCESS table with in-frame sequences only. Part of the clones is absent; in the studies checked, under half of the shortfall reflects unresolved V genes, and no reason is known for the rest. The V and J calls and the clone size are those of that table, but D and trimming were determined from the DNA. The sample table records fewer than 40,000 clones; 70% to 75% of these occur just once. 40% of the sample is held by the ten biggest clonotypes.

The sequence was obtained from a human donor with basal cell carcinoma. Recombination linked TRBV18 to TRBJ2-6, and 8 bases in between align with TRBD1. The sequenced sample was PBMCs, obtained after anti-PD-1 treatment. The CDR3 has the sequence CASSPFPRDRSVRANVLTF. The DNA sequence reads TGTGCCAGCTCACCTTTCCCTAGGGACAGGTCGGTACGCGCCAACGTCCTGACTTTC.